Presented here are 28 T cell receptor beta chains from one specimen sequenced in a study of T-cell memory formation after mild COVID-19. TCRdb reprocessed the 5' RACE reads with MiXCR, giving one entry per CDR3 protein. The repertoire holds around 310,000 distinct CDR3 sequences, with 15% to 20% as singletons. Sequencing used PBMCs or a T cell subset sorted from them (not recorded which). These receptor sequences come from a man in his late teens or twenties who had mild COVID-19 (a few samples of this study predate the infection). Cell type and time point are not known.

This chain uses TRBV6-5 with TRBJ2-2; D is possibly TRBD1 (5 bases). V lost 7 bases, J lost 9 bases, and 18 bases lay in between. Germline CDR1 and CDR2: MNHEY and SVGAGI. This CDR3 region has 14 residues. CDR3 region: CASTHRAGNRELFF. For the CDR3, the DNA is TGTGCCAGCACCCACCGGGCAGGGAACAGGGAGCTGTTTTTT.

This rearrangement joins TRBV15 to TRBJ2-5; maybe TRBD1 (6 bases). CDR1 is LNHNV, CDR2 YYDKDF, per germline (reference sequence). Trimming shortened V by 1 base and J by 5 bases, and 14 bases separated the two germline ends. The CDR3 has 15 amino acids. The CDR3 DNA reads TGTGCCACCAGCAGAGGACAGGCCGTTTTGGAGACCCAGTACTTC. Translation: CATSRGQAVLETQYF.

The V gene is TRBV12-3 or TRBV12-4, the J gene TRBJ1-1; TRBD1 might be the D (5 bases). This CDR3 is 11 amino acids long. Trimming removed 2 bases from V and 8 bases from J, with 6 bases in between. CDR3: CASSLTGEAFF. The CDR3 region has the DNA TGTGCCAGCAGTTTAACAGGAGAAGCTTTCTTT.

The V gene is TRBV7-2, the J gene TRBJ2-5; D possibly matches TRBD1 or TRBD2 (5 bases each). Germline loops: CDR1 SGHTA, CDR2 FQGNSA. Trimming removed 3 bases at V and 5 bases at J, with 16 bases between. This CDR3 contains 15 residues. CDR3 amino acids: CASSFNWGSYETQYF. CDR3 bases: TGTGCCAGCAGCTTTAATTGGGGGTCTTATGAGACCCAGTACTTC.

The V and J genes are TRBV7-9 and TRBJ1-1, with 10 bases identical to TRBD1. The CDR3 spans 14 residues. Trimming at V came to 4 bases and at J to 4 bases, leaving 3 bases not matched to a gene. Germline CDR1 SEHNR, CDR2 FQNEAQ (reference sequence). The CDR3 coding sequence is TGTGCCAGCAGCTCGACAGGGGGCGGCACTGAAGCTTTCTTT. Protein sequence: CASSSTGGGTEAFF.

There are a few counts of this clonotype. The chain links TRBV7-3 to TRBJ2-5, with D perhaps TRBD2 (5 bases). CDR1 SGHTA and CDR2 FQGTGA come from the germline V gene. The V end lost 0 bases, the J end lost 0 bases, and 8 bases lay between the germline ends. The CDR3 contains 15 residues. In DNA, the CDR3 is TGTGCCAGCAGCTTAACGACGGGGTACCAAGAGACCCAGTACTTC. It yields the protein CASSLTTGYQETQYF.

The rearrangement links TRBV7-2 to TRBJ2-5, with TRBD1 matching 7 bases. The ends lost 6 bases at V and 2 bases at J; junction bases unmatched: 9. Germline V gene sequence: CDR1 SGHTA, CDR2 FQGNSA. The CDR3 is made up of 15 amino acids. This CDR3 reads CASSQGTALQETQYF. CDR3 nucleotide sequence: TGTGCCAGCAGTCAGGGGACAGCGCTGCAAGAGACCCAGTACTTC.

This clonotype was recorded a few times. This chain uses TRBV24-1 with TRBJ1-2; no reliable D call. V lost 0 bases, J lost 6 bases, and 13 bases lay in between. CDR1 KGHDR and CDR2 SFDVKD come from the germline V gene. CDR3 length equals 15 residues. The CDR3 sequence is CATSDLPTGIHGYTF. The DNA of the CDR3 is TGTGCCACCAGTGATTTGCCAACGGGCATCCATGGCTACACCTTC.

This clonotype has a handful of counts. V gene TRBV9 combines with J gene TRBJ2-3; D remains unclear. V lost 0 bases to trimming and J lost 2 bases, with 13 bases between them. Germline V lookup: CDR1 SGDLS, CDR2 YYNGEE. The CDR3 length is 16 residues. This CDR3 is CASSVGGGGHTDTQYF. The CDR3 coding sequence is TGTGCCAGCAGCGTAGGCGGCGGCGGTCACACAGATACGCAGTATTTT.

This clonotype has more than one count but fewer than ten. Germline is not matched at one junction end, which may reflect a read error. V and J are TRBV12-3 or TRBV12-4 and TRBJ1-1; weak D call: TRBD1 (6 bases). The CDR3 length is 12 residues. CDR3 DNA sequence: TGTGCCTGCAGTGCCCAGGGGACTGAAGCTTTCTTT. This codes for CACSAQGTEAFF.

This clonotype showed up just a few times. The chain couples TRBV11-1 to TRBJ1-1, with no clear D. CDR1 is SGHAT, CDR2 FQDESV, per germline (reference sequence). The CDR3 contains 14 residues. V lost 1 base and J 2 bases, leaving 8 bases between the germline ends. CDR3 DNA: TGTGCCAGCAGCTTAGAGCCCATTAACACTGAAGCTTTCTTT. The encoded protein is CASSLEPINTEAFF.

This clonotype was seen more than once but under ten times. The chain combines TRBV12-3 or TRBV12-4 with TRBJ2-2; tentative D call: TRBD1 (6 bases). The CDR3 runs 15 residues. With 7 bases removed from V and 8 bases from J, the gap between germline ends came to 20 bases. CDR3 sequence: CASKDNRAPVGELFF. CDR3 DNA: TGTGCCAGCAAAGATAACAGGGCACCCGTGGGGGAGCTGTTTTTT.

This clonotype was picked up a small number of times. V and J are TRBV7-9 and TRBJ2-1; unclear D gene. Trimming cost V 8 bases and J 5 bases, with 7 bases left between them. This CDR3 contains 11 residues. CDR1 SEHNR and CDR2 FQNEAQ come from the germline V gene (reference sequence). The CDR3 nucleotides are TGTGCCAGCCTTCATGACAATGAGCAGTTCTTC. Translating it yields CASLHDNEQFF.

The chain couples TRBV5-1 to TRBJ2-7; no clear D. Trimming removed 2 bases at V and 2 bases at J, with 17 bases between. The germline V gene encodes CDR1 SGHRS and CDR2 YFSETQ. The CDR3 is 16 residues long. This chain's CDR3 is CASSFSPVPVTYEQYF. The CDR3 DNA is TGCGCCAGCAGCTTTTCACCCGTGCCAGTTACCTACGAGCAGTACTTC.

CDR3 nucleotide sequence: TGCAGTGCTCCGCGACTAGCTGGAACAGATACGCAGTATTTT. As protein: CSAPRLAGTDTQYF. The chain joins TRBV20-1 to TRBJ2-3, with 7 bases matching TRBD2. This CDR3 has 14 amino acids. J was trimmed by 3 bases and V by 5 bases; bases with no gene match: 8. Per the germline V gene, CDR1 is DFQATT and CDR2 is SNEGSKA (reference sequence).

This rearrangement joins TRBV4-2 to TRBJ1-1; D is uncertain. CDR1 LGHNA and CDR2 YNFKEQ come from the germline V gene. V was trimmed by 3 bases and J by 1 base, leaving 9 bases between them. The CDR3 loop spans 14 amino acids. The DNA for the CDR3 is TGTGCCAGCAGCCACGGACTCTCGAACACTGAAGCTTTCTTT. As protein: CASSHGLSNTEAFF.

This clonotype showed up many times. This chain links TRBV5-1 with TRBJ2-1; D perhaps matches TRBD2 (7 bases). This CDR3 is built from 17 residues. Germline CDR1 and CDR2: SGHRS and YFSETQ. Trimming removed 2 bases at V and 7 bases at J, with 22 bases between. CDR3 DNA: TGCGCCAGCAGCTTCCATCTACCGGGGGGCCGCCGGAATGAGCAGTTCTTC. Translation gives CASSFHLPGGRRNEQFF.

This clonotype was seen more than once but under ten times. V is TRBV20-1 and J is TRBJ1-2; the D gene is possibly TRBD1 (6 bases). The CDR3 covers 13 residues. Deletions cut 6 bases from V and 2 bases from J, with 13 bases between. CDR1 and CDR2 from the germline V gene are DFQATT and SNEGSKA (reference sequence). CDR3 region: CSAPDRSNYGYTF. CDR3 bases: TGCAGTGCCCCGGACAGAAGCAACTATGGCTACACCTTC.

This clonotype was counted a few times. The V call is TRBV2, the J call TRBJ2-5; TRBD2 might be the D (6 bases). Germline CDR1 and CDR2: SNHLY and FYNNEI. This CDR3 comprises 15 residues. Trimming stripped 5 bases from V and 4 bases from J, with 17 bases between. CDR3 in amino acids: CASSPPLGAGETQYF. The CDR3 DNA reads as TGTGCCAGCAGTCCCCCCCTGGGAGCGGGAGAGACCCAGTACTTC.

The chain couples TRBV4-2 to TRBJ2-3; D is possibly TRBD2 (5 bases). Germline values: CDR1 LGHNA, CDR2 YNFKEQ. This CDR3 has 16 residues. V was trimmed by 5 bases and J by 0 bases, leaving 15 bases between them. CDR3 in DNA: TGTGCCAGCAGCTTTCAAAGCGGTATTAGCACAGATACGCAGTATTTT. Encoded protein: CASSFQSGISTDTQYF.

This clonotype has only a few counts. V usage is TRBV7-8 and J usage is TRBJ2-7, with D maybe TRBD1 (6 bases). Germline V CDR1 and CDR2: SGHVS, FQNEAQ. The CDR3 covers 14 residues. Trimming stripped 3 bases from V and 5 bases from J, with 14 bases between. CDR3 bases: TGTGCCAGCAGCTTCCGGGACAAGGTCGACGAGCAGTACGTC. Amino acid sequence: CASSFRDKVDEQYV.

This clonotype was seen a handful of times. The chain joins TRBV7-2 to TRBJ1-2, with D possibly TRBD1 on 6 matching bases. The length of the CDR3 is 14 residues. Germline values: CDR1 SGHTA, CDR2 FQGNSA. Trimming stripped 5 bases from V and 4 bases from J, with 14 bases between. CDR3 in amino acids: CASSINREGYGYTF. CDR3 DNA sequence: TGTGCCAGCAGCATCAACAGGGAAGGCTATGGCTACACCTTC.

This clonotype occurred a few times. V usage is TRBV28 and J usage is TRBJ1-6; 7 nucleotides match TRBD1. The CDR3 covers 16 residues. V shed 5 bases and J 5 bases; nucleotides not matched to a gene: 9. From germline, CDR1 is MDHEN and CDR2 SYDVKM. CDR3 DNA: TGTGCCAGCAGTCCGCTGACAGGGTGGGATAATTCACCCCTCCACTTT. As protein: CASSPLTGWDNSPLHF.

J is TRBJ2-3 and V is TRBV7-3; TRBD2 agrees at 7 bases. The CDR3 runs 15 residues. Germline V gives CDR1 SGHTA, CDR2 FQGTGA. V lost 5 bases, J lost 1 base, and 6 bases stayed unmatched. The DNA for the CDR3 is TGTGCCAGCAGCCAGGGCGGGAGAGGCACAGATACGCAGTATTTT. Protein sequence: CASSQGGRGTDTQYF.

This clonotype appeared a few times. The CDR3 bases are TGCGCCAGCAGCTTACAGGGTACCCCGGGGGCTTTCTTT. This codes for CASSLQGTPGAFF. The chain employs TRBV5-1 and TRBJ1-1, with D possibly being TRBD1 (6 bases). CDR3 length equals 13 residues. With 2 bases removed from V and 11 bases from J, the gap between germline ends came to 16 bases. CDR1 is SGHRS and CDR2 is YFSETQ in the germline V gene.

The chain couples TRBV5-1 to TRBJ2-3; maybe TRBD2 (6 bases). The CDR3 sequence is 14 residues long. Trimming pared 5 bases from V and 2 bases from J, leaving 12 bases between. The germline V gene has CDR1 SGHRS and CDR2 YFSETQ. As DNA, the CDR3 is TGCGCCAGCAGAGGAGGGACTCACACAGATACGCAGTATTTT. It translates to CASRGGTHTDTQYF. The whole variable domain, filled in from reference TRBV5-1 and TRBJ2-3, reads KAGVTQTPRYLIKTRGQQVTLSCSPISGHRSVSWYQQTPGQGLQFLFEYFSETQRNKGNFPGRFSGRQFSNSRSEMNVSTLELGDSALYLCASRGGTHTDTQYFGPGTRLTVL.

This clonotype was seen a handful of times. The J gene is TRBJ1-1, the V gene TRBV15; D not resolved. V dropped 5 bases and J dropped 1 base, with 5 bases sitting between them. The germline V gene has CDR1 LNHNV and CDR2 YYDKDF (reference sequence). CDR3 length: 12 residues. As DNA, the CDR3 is TGTGCCACCAGCCTTGGGAACACTGAAGCTTTCTTT. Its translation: CATSLGNTEAFF.

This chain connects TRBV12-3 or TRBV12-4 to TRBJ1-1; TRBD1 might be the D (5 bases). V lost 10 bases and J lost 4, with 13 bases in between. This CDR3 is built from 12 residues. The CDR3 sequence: CATLTGPTEAFF. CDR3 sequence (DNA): TGTGCCACCCTGACGGGACCCACTGAAGCTTTCTTT.